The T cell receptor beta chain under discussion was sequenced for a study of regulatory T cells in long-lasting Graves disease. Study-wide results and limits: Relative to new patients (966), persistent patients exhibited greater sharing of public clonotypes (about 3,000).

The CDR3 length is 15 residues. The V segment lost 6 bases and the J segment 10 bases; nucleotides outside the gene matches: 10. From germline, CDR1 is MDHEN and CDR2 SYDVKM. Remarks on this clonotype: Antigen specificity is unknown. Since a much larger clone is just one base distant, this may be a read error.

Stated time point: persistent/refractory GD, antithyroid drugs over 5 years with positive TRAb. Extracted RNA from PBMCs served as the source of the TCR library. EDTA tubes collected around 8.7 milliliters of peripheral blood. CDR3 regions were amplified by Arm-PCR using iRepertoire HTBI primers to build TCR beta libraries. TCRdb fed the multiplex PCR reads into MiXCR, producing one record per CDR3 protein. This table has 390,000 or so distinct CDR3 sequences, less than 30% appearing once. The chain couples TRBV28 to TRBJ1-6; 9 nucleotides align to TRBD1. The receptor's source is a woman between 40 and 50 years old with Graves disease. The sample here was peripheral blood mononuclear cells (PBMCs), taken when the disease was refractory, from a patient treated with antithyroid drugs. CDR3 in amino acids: CASSSRTGASSPLHF. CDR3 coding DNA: TGTGCCAGCAGCTCCCGGACAGGGGCCAGCTCACCCCTCCACTTT.